Given below is one T cell receptor (beta chain) in context. Its antigen is undetermined. This PCR relied on a set of 60 Vbeta primers and 13 Jbeta primers. Original data processing: Per a later analysis, the number of unique TCR beta chains was approximately 80 million, of which some 9.9 million were shared. Sequencing was performed with immunoSEQ multiplex PCR; in TCRdb, only in-frame clones are kept and a portion is missing. Clone size and the V and J calls come from that table; the DNA yielded D and trimming. The sample shows about 91,000 clones, around nine tenths of them seen only once. This CDR3 has 16 residues. V lost 4 bases, J lost 2 bases, and 8 bases stayed unmatched. Germline V gives CDR1 SGHRS, CDR2 YFSETQ. These data belong to a study of cytomegalovirus exposure and HLA in healthy donors. Overall study context: Tens of millions of unique TCRs from HLA-typed donors were held in an early data release. Study observations and caveats: When a later analysis compared HLA-associated TCR beta chains with equally common others, the HLA-associated chains turned out to be more clonally expanded and to have lower generation probabilities. Three CMV-associated chains proved CMV antigen-specific in vitro.

Sequencing used PBMCs. The chain couples TRBV5-1 to TRBJ2-1, with TRBD2 identical over 8 bases. The clonotype comes from a man younger than 45 in good health and CMV-seropositive. The CDR3 is CASSPSSGGPYNEQFF. The CDR3 DNA follows: TGCGCCAGCAGCCCCAGCAGCGGGGGACCCTACAATGAGCAGTTCTTC.